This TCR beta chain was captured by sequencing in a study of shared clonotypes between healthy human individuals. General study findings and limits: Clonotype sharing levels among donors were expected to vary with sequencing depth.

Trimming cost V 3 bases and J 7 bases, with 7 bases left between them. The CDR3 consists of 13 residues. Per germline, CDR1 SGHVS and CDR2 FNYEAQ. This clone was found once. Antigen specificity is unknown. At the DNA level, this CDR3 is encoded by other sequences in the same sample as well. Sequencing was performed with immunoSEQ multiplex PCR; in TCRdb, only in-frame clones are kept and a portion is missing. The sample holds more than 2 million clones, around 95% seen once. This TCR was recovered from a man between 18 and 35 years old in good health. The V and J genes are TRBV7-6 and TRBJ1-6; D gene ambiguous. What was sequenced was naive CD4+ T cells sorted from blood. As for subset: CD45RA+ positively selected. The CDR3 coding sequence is TGTGCCAGCAGCTTGGCCAGAAATTCACCCCTCCACTTT. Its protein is CASSLARNSPLHF.